This TCR beta chain stems from a study of post-analysis software for immune sequencing data. About the study: Several disease courses (relapsing-remitting, secondary progressive and progressive-relapsing) of multiple sclerosis were included.

This CDR3 has 15 residues. The V gene lost 0 bases and the J gene lost 5 bases, with 15 bases spanning the gap. CDR1 and CDR2 (germline): SGHRS, YFSETQ. To note about this clonotype: The antigen is unknown.

Points from the study as a whole: The F measure placed samples prepared in the same batch into strongly shared clusters. Controls had lower frequencies than patients of about 5 TRBV segments, which included TRBV5-6, TRBV5-1 and TRBV20-1. There was significantly lower normalized Chao1 diversity in multiple sclerosis patients than in controls.

Presence of unique molecular identifiers characterized the TCR beta cDNA libraries. TCRdb reprocessed the PCR reads with MiXCR, giving one entry per CDR3 protein. Among 700,000 to 900,000 distinct CDR3 sequences listed, just over 45% were seen once. The TCR originated in a girl aged 5 to 17 with multiple sclerosis. This chain joins TRBV5-1 and TRBJ2-7, with D possibly TRBD2 on 5 matching bases. Sequencing was carried out using blood. The CDR3 DNA is TGCGCCAGCAGCTTGGCTTTATACCCGGGGAACGAGCAGTACTTC. This translates into CASSLALYPGNEQYF.